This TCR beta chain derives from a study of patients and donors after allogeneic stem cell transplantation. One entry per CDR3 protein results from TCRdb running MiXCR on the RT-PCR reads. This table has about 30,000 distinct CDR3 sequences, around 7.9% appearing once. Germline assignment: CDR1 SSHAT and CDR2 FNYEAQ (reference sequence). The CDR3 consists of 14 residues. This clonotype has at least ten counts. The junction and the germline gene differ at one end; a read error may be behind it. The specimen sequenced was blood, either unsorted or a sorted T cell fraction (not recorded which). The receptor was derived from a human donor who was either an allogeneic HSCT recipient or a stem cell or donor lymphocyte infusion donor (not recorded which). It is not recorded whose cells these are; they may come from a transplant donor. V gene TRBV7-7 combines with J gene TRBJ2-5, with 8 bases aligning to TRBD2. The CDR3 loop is CASSSGGAVETQYF. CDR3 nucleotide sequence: TGTGCTAGCAGCTCCGGGGGGGCCGTGGAGACCCAGTACTTC.